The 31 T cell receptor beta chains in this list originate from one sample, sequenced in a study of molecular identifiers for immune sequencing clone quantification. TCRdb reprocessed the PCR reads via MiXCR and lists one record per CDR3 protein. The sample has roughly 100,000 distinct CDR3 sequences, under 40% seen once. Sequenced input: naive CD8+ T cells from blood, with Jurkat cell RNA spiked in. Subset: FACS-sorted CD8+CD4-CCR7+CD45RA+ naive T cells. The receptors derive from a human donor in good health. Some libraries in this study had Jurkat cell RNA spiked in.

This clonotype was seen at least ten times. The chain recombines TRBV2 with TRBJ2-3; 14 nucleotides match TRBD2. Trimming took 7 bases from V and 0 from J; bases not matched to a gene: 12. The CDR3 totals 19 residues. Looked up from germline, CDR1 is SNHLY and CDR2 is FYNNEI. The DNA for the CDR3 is TGTGCCAGCATGAGGGGACTAGCGGGAGTACCCTCTAGCACAGATACGCAGTATTTT. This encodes CASMRGLAGVPSSTDTQYF.

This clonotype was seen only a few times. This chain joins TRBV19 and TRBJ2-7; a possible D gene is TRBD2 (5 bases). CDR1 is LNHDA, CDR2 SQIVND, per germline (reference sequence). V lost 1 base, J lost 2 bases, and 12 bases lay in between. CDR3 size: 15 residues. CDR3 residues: CASSIALASAYEQYF. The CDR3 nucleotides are TGTGCCAGTAGTATAGCCCTAGCTTCAGCCTACGAGCAGTACTTC.

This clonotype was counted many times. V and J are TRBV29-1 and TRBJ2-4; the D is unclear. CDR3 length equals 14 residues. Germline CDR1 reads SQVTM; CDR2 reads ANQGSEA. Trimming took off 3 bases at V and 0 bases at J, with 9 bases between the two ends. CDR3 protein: CSVELQLAKNIQYF. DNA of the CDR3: TGCAGCGTTGAGTTACAGTTAGCCAAAAACATTCAGTACTTC.

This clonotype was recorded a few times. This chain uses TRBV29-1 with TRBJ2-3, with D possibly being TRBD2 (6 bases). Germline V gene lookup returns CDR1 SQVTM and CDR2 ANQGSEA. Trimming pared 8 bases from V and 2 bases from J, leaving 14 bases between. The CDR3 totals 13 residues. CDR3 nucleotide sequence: TGCAGCCTCCGGGGGACCACCACAGATACGCAGTATTTT. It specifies CSLRGTTTDTQYF.

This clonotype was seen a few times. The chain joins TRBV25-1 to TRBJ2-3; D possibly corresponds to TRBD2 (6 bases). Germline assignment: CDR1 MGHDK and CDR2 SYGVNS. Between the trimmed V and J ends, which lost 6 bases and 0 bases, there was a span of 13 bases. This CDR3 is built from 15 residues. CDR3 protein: CASSRTTMSTDTQYF. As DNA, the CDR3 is TGTGCCAGCAGCAGGACTACTATGAGCACAGATACGCAGTATTTT.

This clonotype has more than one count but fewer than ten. CDR3 residues: CASSLASKETQYF. The CDR3, as DNA: TGTGCCAGCAGTCTAGCAAGTAAAGAGACCCAGTACTTC. V is TRBV28 and J is TRBJ2-5; possibly TRBD2 for D (5 bases). V gave up 5 bases and J gave up 3 bases, with 10 bases separating them. The germline V gene has CDR1 MDHEN and CDR2 SYDVKM. The CDR3 covers 13 residues.

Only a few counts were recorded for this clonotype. In DNA form, the CDR3 reads TGTGCCAGCAGTGAATTTGGGAACACTGAAGCTTTCTTT. Its protein is CASSEFGNTEAFF. The chain recombines TRBV25-1 with TRBJ1-1; D unclear. The V gene's germline CDR1 is MGHDK and CDR2 SYGVNS. V lost 1 base and J 1 base, leaving 4 bases between the germline ends. The CDR3 has 13 residues.

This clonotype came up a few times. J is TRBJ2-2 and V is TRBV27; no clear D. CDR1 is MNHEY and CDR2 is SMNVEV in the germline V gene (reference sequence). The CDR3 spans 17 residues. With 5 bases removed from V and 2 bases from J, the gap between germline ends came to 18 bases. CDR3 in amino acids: CASSPPDPRLNTGELFF. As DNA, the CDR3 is TGTGCCAGCAGTCCCCCCGACCCACGCTTAAACACCGGGGAGCTGTTTTTT.

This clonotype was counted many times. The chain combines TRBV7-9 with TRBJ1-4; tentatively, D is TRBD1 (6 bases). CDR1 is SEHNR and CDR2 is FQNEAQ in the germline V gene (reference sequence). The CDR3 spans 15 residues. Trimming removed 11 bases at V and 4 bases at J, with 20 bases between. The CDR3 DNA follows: TGTGCCCTCCGAGGGGGGCGCCTCGATAATGAAAAACTGTTTTTT. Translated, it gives CALRGGRLDNEKLFF.

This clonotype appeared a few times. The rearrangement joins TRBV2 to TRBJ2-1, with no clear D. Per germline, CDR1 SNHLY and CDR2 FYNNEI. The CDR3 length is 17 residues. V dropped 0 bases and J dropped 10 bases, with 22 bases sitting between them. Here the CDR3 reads CASSEARDRALSPEQFF. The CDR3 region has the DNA TGTGCCAGCAGTGAAGCCAGAGACCGGGCCCTGAGTCCGGAGCAGTTCTTC. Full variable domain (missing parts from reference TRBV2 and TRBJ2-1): EPEVTQTPSHQVTQMGQEVILRCVPISNHLYFYWYRQILGQKVEFLVSFYNNEISEKSEIFDDQFSVERPDGSNFTLKIRSTKLEDSAMYFCASSEARDRALSPEQFFGPGTRLTVL.

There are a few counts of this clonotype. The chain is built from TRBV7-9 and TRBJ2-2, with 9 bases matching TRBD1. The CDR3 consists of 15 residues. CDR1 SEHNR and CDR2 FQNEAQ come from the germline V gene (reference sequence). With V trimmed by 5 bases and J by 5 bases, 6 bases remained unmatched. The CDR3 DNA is TGTGCCAGCAGCGGGGGGACAGGGAGAACCGGGGAGCTGTTTTTT. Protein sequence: CASSGGTGRTGELFF.

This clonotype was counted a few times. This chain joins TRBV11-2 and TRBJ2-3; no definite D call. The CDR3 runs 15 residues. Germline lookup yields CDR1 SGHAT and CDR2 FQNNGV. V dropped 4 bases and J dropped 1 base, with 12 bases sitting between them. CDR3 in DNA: TGTGCCAGCAGCTGGGCCCCGGGTGGCACAGATACGCAGTATTTT. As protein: CASSWAPGGTDTQYF.

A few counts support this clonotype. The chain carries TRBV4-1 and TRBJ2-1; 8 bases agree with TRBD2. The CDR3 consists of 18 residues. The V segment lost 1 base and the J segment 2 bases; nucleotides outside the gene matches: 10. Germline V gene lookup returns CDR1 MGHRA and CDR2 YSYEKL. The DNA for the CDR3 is TGCGCCAGCAGCCAAGGATCTACAGCGGGAGCCACCTACAATGAGCAGTTCTTC. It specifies CASSQGSTAGATYNEQFF.

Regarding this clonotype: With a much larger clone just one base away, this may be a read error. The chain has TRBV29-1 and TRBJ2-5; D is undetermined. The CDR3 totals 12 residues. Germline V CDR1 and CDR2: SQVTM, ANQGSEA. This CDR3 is CSAPENQEPQYF. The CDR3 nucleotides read TGCAGCGCCCCGGAGAACCAAGAGCCCCAGTACTTC.

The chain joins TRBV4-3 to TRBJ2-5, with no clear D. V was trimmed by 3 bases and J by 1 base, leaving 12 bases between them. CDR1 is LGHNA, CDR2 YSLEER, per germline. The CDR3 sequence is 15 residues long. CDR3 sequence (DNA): TGCGCCAGCAGCCAGAAAAGGGTCCCCCAAGAGACCCAGTACTTC. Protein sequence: CASSQKRVPQETQYF.

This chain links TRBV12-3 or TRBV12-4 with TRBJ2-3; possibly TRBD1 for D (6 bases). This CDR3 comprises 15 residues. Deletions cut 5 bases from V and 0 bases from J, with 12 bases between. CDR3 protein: CASSGQSSSTDTQYF. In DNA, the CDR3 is TGTGCCAGCAGTGGACAGTCTTCCAGCACAGATACGCAGTATTTT.

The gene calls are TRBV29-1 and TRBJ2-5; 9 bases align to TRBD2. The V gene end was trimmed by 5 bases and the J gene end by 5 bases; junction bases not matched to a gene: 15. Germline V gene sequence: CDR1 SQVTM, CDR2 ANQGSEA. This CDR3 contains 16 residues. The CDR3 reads CSVNGAGGPAAETQYF. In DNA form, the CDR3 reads TGCAGCGTTAATGGGGCGGGAGGGCCCGCAGCGGAGACCCAGTACTTC.

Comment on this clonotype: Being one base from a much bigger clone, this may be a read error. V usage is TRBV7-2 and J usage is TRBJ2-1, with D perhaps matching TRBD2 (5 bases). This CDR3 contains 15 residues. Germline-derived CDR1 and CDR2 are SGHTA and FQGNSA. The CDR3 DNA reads TGTGCCAGCAGCCCACTATACGGGAACTACAATGAGCAGATCTTC. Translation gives CASSPLYGNYNEQIF.

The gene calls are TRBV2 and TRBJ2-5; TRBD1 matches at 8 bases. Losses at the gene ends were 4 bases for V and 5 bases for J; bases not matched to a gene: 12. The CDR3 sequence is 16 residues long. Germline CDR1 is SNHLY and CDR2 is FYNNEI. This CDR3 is CASSGTRDRIHETQYF. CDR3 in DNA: TGTGCCAGCAGTGGAACCCGGGACAGGATTCATGAGACCCAGTACTTC. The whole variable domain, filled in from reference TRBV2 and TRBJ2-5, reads EPEVTQTPSHQVTQMGQEVILRCVPISNHLYFYWYRQILGQKVEFLVSFYNNEISEKSEIFDDQFSVERPDGSNFTLKIRSTKLEDSAMYFCASSGTRDRIHETQYFGPGTRLLVL.

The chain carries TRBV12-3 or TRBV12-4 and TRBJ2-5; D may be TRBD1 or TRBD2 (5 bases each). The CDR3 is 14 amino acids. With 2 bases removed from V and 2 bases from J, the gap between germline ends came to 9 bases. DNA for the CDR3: TGTGCCAGCAGTTTATTCGGGGCTCAAGAGACCCAGTACTTC. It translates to CASSLFGAQETQYF.

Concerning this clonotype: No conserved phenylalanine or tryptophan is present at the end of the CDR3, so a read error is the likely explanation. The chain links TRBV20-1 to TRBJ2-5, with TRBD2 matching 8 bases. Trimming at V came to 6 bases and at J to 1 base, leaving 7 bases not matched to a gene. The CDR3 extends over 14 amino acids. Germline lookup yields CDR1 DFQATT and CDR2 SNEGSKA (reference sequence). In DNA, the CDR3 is TGCAGTGCACAGGGACTAGACTTCCAAGAGACCCAGTACCTC. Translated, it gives CSAQGLDFQETQYL.

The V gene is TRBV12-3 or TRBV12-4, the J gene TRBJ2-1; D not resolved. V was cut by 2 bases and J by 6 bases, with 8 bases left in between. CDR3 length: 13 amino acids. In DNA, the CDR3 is TGTGCCAGCAGTTTATCCGGGTTCAATGAGCAGTTCTTC. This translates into CASSLSGFNEQFF.

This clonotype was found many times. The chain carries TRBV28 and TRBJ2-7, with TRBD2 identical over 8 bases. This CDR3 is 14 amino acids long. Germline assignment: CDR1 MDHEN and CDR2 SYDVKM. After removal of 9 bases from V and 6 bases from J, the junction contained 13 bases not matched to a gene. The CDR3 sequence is CASWGGLASREQYF. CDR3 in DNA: TGTGCCAGTTGGGGCGGACTAGCTTCCCGCGAGCAGTACTTC.

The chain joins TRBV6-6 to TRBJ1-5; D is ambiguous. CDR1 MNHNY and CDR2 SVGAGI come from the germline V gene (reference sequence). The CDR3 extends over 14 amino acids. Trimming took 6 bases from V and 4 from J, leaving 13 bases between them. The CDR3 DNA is TGTGCCAGCAGCCTCGCCCGATCAAATCAGCCCCAGCATTTT. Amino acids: CASSLARSNQPQHF.

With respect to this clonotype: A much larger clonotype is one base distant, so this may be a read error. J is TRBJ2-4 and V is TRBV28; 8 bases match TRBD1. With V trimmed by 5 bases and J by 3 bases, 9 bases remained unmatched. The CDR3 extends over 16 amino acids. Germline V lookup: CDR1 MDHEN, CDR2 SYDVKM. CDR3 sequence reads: CASSPQDREVKNIQYF. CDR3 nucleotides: TGTGCCAGCAGTCCCCAGGACAGGGAGGTCAAAAACATTCAGTACTTC.

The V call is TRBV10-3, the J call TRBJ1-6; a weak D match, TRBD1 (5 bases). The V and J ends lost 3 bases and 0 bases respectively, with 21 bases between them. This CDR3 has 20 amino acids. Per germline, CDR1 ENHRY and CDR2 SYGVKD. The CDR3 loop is CAISDPSIGTESSYNSPLHF. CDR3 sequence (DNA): TGTGCCATCAGTGACCCCTCGATTGGGACGGAGAGCTCCTATAATTCACCCCTCCACTTT.

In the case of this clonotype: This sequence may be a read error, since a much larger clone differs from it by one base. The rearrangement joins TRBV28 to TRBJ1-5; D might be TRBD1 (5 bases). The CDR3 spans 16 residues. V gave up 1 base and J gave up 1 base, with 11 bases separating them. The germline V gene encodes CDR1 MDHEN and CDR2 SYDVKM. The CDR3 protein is CASSLLGVESNQPQHF. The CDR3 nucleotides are TGTGCCAGCAGTTTATTAGGGGTGGAGAGCAATCAGCCCCAGCATTTT. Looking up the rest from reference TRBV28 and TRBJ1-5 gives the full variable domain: DVKVTQSSRYLVKRTGEKVFLECVQDMDHENMFWYRQDPGLGLRLIYFSYDVKMKEKGDIPEGYSVSREKKERFSLILESASTNQTSMYLCASSLLGVESNQPQHFGDGTRLSIL.

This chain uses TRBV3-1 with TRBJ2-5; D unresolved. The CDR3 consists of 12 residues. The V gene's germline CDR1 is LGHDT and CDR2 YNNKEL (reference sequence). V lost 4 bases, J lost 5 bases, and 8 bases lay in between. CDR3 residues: CASSRGTETQYF. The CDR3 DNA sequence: TGTGCCAGCAGCCGAGGAACGGAGACCCAGTACTTC.

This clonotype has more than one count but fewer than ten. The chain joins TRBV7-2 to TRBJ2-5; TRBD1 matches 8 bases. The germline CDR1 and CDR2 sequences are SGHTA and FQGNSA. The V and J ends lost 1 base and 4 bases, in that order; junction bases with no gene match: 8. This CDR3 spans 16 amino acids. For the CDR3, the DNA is TGTGCCAGCAGCTTAGATTCCCCAGGGGGCCTAGAGACCCAGTACTTC. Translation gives CASSLDSPGGLETQYF.

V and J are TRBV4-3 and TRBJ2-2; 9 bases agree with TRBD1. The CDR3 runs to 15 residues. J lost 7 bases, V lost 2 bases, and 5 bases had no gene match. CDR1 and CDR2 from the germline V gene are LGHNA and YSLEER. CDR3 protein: CASSQRTGDGGELFF. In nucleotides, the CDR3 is TGCGCCAGCAGCCAACGGACAGGGGATGGCGGGGAGCTGTTTTTT.

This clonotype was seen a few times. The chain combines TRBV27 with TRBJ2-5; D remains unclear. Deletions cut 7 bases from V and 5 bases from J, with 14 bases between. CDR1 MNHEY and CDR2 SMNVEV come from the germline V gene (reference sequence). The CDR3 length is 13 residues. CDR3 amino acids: CASKEAAWETQYF. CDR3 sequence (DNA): TGTGCCAGCAAAGAGGCAGCGTGGGAGACCCAGTACTTC.